This T cell receptor (beta chain) was obtained from a study of beta chain features in type 1 diabetes. V lost 3 bases and J lost 6; bases outside the gene matches: 9. Germline loops: CDR1 SGHTA, CDR2 FQGNSA. The CDR3 contains 15 residues. cDNA synthesis used the whole RNA isolate, giving expressed TCRB sequences. TCRdb's copy holds only in-frame clones and misses some; the assay was immunoSEQ multiplex PCR. Of almost 350,000 clones listed, 20% were seen once; the top ten hold approximately 0.046%. The receptor was isolated from a woman under 30 in good health. The gene calls are TRBV7-2 and TRBJ1-1; 8 bases are a match to TRBD1. The sample consisted of naive CD4+ T cells from blood. This chain's CDR3 is CASSLMTGDLAEAFF. CDR3 bases: TGTGCCAGCAGCTTGATGACAGGGGACCTGGCTGAAGCTTTCTTT.